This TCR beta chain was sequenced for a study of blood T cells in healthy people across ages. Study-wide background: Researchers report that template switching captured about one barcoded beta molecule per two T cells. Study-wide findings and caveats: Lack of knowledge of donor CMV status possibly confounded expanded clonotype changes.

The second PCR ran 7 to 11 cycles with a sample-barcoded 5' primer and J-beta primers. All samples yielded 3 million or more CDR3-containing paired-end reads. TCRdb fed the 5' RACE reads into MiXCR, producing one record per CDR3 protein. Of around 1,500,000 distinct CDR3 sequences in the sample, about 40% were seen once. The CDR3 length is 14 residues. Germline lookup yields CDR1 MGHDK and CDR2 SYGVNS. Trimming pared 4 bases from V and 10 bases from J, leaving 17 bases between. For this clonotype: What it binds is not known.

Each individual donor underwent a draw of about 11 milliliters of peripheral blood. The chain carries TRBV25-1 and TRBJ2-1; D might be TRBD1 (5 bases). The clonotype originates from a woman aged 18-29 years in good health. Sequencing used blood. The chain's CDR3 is CASSATGTHYEQFF. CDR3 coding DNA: TGTGCCAGCAGTGCTACAGGAACTCACTACGAGCAGTTCTTC. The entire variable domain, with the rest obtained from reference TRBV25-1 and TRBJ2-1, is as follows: EADIYQTPRYLVIGTGKKITLECSQTMGHDKMYWYQQDPGMELHLIHYSYGVNSTEKGDLSSESTVSRIRTEHFPLTLESARPSHTSQYLCASSATGTHYEQFFGPGTRLTVL.